This TCR beta chain was obtained from a study of radiation and T cells in renal cell carcinoma. Trimming cost V 4 bases and J 3 bases; bases outside gene matches: 9. This CDR3 region has 16 residues. Germline V gene data show CDR1 as SGHTA and CDR2 as FQGTGA. Profiling relied on immunoSEQ multiplex PCR, and the TCRdb table lists in-frame clones only, not all of them. This repertoire shows 150,000 to 190,000 clones, over 80% found once; its top ten account for roughly 13%. Note on this clone: What it binds is unknown.

The study's findings and limits: No pretreatment tumor biopsies were available for baseline clonotypes. In blood, top tumor clones expanded by 2 weeks, shrinking by 4.

Time point noted: blood 2 weeks post-SBRT. Treatment reported: 15 Gy SBRT to primary tumor, nephrectomy 4 weeks later. This TCR was recovered from a woman aged 50 to 60 with renal cell carcinoma. The V and J genes are TRBV7-3 and TRBJ2-3; 8 nucleotides agree with TRBD1. The source material was blood, sampled from a patient whose treatment included radiotherapy and nephrectomy. DNA for the CDR3: TGTGCCAGCAGCTCCGGACAGGGCCTTGGGACAGATACGCAGTATTTT. The encoded protein is CASSSGQGLGTDTQYF.